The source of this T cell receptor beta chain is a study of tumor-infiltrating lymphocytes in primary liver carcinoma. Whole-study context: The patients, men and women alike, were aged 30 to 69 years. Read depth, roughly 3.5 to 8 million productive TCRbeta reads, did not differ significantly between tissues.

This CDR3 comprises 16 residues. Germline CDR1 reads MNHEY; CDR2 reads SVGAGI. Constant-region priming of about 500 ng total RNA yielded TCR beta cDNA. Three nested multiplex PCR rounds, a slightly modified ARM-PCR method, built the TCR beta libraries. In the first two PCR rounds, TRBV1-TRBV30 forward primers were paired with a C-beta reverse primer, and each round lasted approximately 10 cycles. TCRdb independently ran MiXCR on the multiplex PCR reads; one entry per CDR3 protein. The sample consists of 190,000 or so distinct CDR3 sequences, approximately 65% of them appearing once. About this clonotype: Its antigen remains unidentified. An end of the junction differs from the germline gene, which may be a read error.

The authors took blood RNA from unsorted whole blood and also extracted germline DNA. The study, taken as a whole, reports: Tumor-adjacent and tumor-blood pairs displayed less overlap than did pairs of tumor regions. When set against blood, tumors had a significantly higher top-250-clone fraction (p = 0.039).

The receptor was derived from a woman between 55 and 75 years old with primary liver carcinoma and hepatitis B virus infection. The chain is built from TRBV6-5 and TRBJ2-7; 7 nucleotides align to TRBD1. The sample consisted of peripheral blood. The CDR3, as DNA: TGTGTCAGCACCAAGAGGGACCTGGACAGGTCCTACGAGCAGTACTTC. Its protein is CVSTKRDLDRSYEQYF.